This T cell receptor beta chain was observed in a study of blood T cell repertoires in COVID-19. Across the whole study: The study drew acute and convalescent COVID-19 samples from the United States, Italy and Spain. PBMCs, B-cell-depleted T cells, or T cells provided the cDNA or gDNA that made up the material.

Per the original methods: Quantification of nucleated cells was approximated via reference gene primer amplification. The protocol was immunoSEQ multiplex PCR, while the TCRdb copy is restricted to in-frame clones and leaves out a portion. V and J calls and clone size come straight from that table; D and trimming were deduced from the DNA. The sample carries approximately 160,000 clones, around nine tenths recorded once. Material: peripheral blood. This sequence originates from a man aged 45-65 years with acute or convalescent COVID-19.

The CDR3 bases are TGTGCCAGCAGCCTCGGGAGTCGGCGATACAATGAGCAGTTCTTC. Protein sequence: CASSLGSRRYNEQFF. The chain employs TRBV5-6 and TRBJ2-1, with D perhaps matching TRBD2 (6 bases). V dropped 4 bases and J dropped 4 bases, with 15 bases sitting between them. The germline V gene encodes CDR1 SGHDT and CDR2 YYEEEE. This CDR3 region has 15 residues.